This TCR beta chain was retrieved from a study of T cells after yellow fever vaccination (dated by TCRdb to the late 2010s). About the study as a whole: Libraries from fractions with low cell numbers were prepared with the SMART-Seq v4 Ultra Low Input RNA kit. Two healthy male donors, one aged 18 to 30 and one aged 30 to 40 years, made up the cohort. Blood was collected at multiple timepoints before and after primary and secondary immunization, and bulk PBMC replicates and cell subsets were isolated. Bulk TCR alpha and beta repertoires were sequenced longitudinally to track T-cell clones before and after primary and booster YFV17D yellow fever vaccination. Study-level results and caveats: A small share of clonotypes occurred in both CD4 and CD8 compartments, likely arising from convergent recombination. After the booster, most of the clones that had expanded following primary vaccination were detected again (approximately 96% of CD4 and around 88% of CD8), which suggests that memory was broadly maintained. The secondary T-cell response was found to be weaker but faster than the primary response, with a peak reached on day 5 rather than on day 15. Computational filtering was needed because FACS-sorted repertoires could contain abundant contaminating clonotypes from the bulk population. Because the study included only a couple of donors, the extent to which the findings can be generalized is limited.

TCR cDNA was synthesized by 5'RACE template switching, through which a universal primer site and unique molecular identifiers were introduced. cDNA synthesis was primed from both the TCR alpha and TCR beta constant segments. Two PCR steps were used to amplify libraries, with sample barcodes and sequencing adapters being added in the second step. Sequencing of the libraries was done on either Illumina HiSeq 2500 (2x100 bp) or NovaSeq (2x150 bp). In the authors' own workflow: MIGEC handled demultiplexing of reads and collapsing into UMI consensus sequences, while MiXCR performed V(D)J alignment. Vaccine-responding clonotypes were defined with edgeR using replicate PBMC samples, requiring FDR below 0.01 and a log2 fold change above 5 up to day 15. Bulk clonotypes were assigned CD4 or CD8 identity according to which sequenced CD4 or CD8 repertoire held them at higher abundance. TCRdb's own reprocessing of the public reads used fastp at Q25 and MiXCR and kept productive beta chains. Each entry merges the rows of one CDR3 protein and shows their most common DNA and genes. TCRdb assigned the V and J calls; the authors' analysis was not used. Present in this sample are under 550,000 distinct CDR3 sequences, about a fifth of which were seen just once. The ten largest clonotypes hold about a sixth of the sample.

Counted from cysteine to phenylalanine, this CDR3 has 14 amino acids. Only CDR3 DNA remains: 42 bases, in frame from the first base. Sequences DFQATT (CDR1) and SNEGSKA (CDR2) are obtained from the germline V gene (reference sequence). The junction shows trimming of 4 bases on V and 3 bases on J, plus 13 bases between the germline ends. What the treatment or condition label conveys for this sample: live attenuated yellow fever vaccine strain. At every blood-draw timepoint, two biological replicates of bulk PBMCs were collected. A standard Ficoll-Paque protocol was used to isolate PBMCs from peripheral blood. RNA was extracted with TriZol from bulk PBMCs, CD4 and CD8 fractions, and dextramer-positive and dextramer-negative fractions. Notes on this clonotype: The antigen this receptor binds is unknown. No much larger clone is present one base from it, and per-base qualities are unavailable.

This TCR was recovered from a man younger than 30 who received the YFV17D yellow fever vaccine. Sequenced material: PBMCs, taken roughly 20 days after the first yellow fever vaccination. This chain is built from TRBV20-1 and TRBJ2-1; matching of 6 bases hints at TRBD1 as the D gene. The CDR3 reads as follows: CSATGHGDYNEQFF. The nucleotide sequence is TGCAGTGCTACGGGACATGGGGACTACAATGAGCAGTTCTTC.